The 28 T cell receptor beta chains presented below share a single source sample, sequenced in a study of cytomegalovirus exposure and HLA in healthy donors. Researchers ran the PCR with 60 Vbeta and 13 Jbeta primers. Profiling relied on immunoSEQ multiplex PCR, and the TCRdb table lists in-frame clones only, not all of them. The sample consists of 120,000 or so clones, about 80% of them appearing once. Sequenced material: PBMCs. All receptors come from a woman aged 45-65 years in good health and CMV-seropositive.

CDR3 sequence: CASSAAQGKAGYTF. CDR3 bases: TGTGCCAGCAGTGCCGCACAGGGAAAGGCTGGCTACACCTTC. V is TRBV2 and J is TRBJ1-2, with D possibly being TRBD1 (6 bases). Between the trimmed V and J ends, which lost 4 bases and 7 bases, there was a span of 16 bases. The germline CDR1 and CDR2 sequences are SNHLY and FYNNEI. The CDR3 totals 14 residues.

This chain connects TRBV15 to TRBJ2-3; TRBD1 matches 8 bases. The CDR3 sequence is 15 residues long. Germline lookup yields CDR1 LNHNV and CDR2 YYDKDF (reference sequence). J gave up 5 bases and V 7 bases, and 11 bases lay outside the gene matches. The CDR3 DNA reads TGTGCCACCAACGCGGACAGGGAAGGGAGAGATACGCAGTATTTT. It yields the protein CATNADREGRDTQYF. Full variable domain (outside the CDR3, taken from reference TRBV15 and TRBJ2-3): DAMVIQNPRYQVTQFGKPVTLSCSQTLNHNVMYWYQQKSSQAPKLLFHYYDKDFNNEADTPDNFQSRRPNTSFCFLDIRSPGLGDTAMYLCATNADREGRDTQYFGPGTRLTVL.

V gene TRBV5-1 combines with J gene TRBJ2-5; D is perhaps TRBD2 (5 bases). Trimming removed 4 bases at V and 2 bases at J, with 12 bases between. Germline V lookup: CDR1 SGHRS, CDR2 YFSETQ. There are 14 residues in the CDR3. CDR3 in DNA: TGCGCCAGCAGCGCGACTAACCTACAAGAGACCCAGTACTTC. It yields the protein CASSATNLQETQYF.

The table lists this clone with a few counts. The chain is built from TRBV5-1 and TRBJ2-1, with TRBD2 matching 11 bases. Germline assignment: CDR1 SGHRS and CDR2 YFSETQ. The CDR3 has 16 residues. V trimming: 4 bases; J trimming: 4 bases; junction bases outside the gene matches: 7. As DNA, the CDR3 is TGCGCCAGCAGCGGGGCCGGGACTAGCGGTTACAATGAGCAGTTCTTC. Amino acids: CASSGAGTSGYNEQFF.

This chain uses TRBV11-2 with TRBJ1-2; 9 positions agree with TRBD1. V trimming: 5 bases; J trimming: 7 bases; junction bases outside the gene matches: 11. Germline assignment: CDR1 SGHAT and CDR2 FQNNGV. The CDR3 extends over 15 amino acids. DNA of the CDR3: TGTGCCAGCAGCACGCGGACAGGGGCGCGGGGTGGCTACACCTTC. Its protein product is CASSTRTGARGGYTF.

The chain joins TRBV7-9 to TRBJ1-4; 7 bases line up with TRBD1. The CDR3 consists of 18 residues. Germline trimming cut 1 base from V and 3 bases from J; bases unmatched to any gene: 11. Per the germline V gene, CDR1 is SEHNR and CDR2 is FQNEAQ (reference sequence). The CDR3 is CASSLGRHRGASNEKLFF. CDR3 nucleotide sequence: TGTGCCAGCAGCTTAGGCCGACACAGGGGCGCGTCTAATGAAAAACTGTTTTTT.

The rearrangement links TRBV27 to TRBJ2-7; D perhaps matches TRBD1 (6 bases). V lost 5 bases, J lost 6 bases, and 14 bases lay in between. The germline V gene encodes CDR1 MNHEY and CDR2 SMNVEV (reference sequence). This CDR3 contains 13 residues. The CDR3 nucleotides read TGTGCCAGCAGTACGATACAGGGTTTCGAGCAGTACTTC. Its protein is CASSTIQGFEQYF.

The chain couples TRBV5-1 to TRBJ1-2; D might be TRBD1 (5 bases). The V and J ends lost 4 bases and 8 bases respectively, with 15 bases between them. The CDR3 is 13 amino acids. CDR1 is SGHRS, CDR2 YFSETQ, per germline. Here the CDR3 DNA reads TGCGCCAGCAGCGCCAGGGCCGATGTGGGCTACACCTTC. Translating gives CASSARADVGYTF.

This rearrangement joins TRBV11-2 to TRBJ2-7, with a weak D call TRBD2 (7 bases). Deletions cut 6 bases from V and 1 base from J, with 16 bases between. Looked up from germline, CDR1 is SGHAT and CDR2 is FQNNGV. The CDR3 length is 15 residues. DNA of the CDR3: TGTGCCAGCAGTAGGGGGGGGCAGGGGTCCTACGAGCAGTACTTC. It specifies CASSRGGQGSYEQYF.

The V and J genes are TRBV7-9 and TRBJ2-5, with 8 bases fitting TRBD2. The length of the CDR3 is 15 residues. The J segment lost 2 bases and the V segment lost 1 base, leaving 3 bases of the junction unmatched. The germline V gene has CDR1 SEHNR and CDR2 FQNEAQ (reference sequence). CDR3 residues: CASSLGTSSQETQYF. CDR3 sequence (DNA): TGTGCCAGCAGCTTAGGGACTAGCAGTCAAGAGACCCAGTACTTC.

The V call is TRBV5-1, the J call TRBJ2-7, with 7 bases matching TRBD2. With 4 bases clipped from V and 4 bases from J, the junction kept 11 bases outside the gene matches. The CDR3 loop spans 15 amino acids. Germline V gives CDR1 SGHRS, CDR2 YFSETQ. The CDR3 region is CASSPGGAGLYEQYF. The CDR3 DNA reads as TGCGCCAGCAGCCCCGGGGGAGCGGGACTTTACGAGCAGTACTTC. The variable domain in full, completed from reference TRBV5-1 and TRBJ2-7, reads KAGVTQTPRYLIKTRGQQVTLSCSPISGHRSVSWYQQTPGQGLQFLFEYFSETQRNKGNFPGRFSGRQFSNSRSEMNVSTLELGDSALYLCASSPGGAGLYEQYFGPGTRLTVT.

V usage is TRBV11-2 and J usage is TRBJ2-1; no definite D call. Germline V gives CDR1 SGHAT, CDR2 FQNNGV. The V end lost 2 bases, the J end lost 10 bases, and 9 bases lay between the germline ends. The CDR3 covers 12 residues. CDR3 region: CASSLSTEEQFF. The CDR3 nucleotides read TGTGCCAGCAGCTTAAGCACGGAGGAGCAGTTCTTC.

This chain links TRBV10-3 with TRBJ1-1; 7 nucleotides line up with TRBD1. There are 14 residues in the CDR3. V lost 11 bases, J lost 5 bases, and 14 bases stayed unmatched. The germline gives CDR1 ENHRY, CDR2 SYGVKD. CDR3 bases: TGTGCCGCCAGGCCCCAGGGGGTACAGACTGAAGCTTTCTTT. Translation gives CAARPQGVQTEAFF.

The rearrangement joins TRBV7-2 to TRBJ2-5, with 10 nucleotides matching TRBD2. The junction had 8 bases not matched to a gene; V was cut back by 6 bases and J by 4 bases. CDR1 and CDR2 from the germline V gene are SGHTA and FQGNSA. The CDR3 runs 15 residues. CDR3 loop: CASSSSAGGPETQYF. The CDR3 DNA reads TGTGCCAGCAGTTCATCAGCGGGAGGGCCAGAGACCCAGTACTTC. Based on the CDR3 plus reference TRBV7-2 and TRBJ2-5, the full variable domain is GAGVSQSPSNKVTEKGKDVELRCDPISGHTALYWYRQSLGQGLEFLIYFQGNSAPDKSGLPSDRFSAERTGGSVSTLTIQRTQQEDSAVYLCASSSSAGGPETQYFGPGTRLLVL.

The rearrangement uses TRBV11-2 and TRBJ2-7; 7 bases map to TRBD2. There are 15 residues in the CDR3. Germline CDR1 SGHAT, CDR2 FQNNGV. Trimming at V came to 5 bases and at J to 4 bases, leaving 11 bases not matched to a gene. CDR3 nucleotides: TGTGCCAGCAGCATAATCGGGCAGGGAGGGTACGAGCAGTACTTC. Translating it yields CASSIIGQGGYEQYF.

The chain couples TRBV10-3 to TRBJ1-1; perhaps TRBD1 as D (6 bases). Trimming removed 6 bases at V and 0 bases at J, with 14 bases between. The germline gives CDR1 ENHRY, CDR2 SYGVKD. The CDR3 has 15 residues. DNA for the CDR3: TGTGCCATCAGCAAACAGGGAGTCATGAACACTGAAGCTTTCTTT. This gives the protein CAISKQGVMNTEAFF.

V and J are TRBV9 and TRBJ1-3; D gene ambiguous. The CDR3 sequence is 17 residues long. Germline values: CDR1 SGDLS, CDR2 YYNGEE. The V and J ends lost 4 bases and 2 bases respectively, with 19 bases between them. Here the CDR3 reads CASSPRIGGEAGNTIYF. The CDR3 DNA sequence: TGTGCCAGCAGCCCTCGGATCGGTGGCGAGGCTGGAAACACCATATATTTT. The full variable domain, its missing parts supplied by reference TRBV9 and TRBJ1-3, is DSGVTQTPKHLITATGQRVTLRCSPRSGDLSVYWYQQSLDQGLQFLIQYYNGEERAKGNILERFSAQQFPDLHSELNLSSLELGDSALYFCASSPRIGGEAGNTIYFGEGSWLTVV.

V and J are TRBV7-8 and TRBJ2-7; 13 nucleotides line up with TRBD2. This CDR3 has 18 residues. V lost 5 bases and J lost 1; bases outside the gene matches: 11. The germline V gene has CDR1 SGHVS and CDR2 FQNEAQ. The CDR3 coding sequence is TGTGCCAGCAGCCCATACCGGACTAGCGGGAGTCCTTCCTACGAGCAGTACTTC. It specifies CASSPYRTSGSPSYEQYF. Looking up the rest from reference TRBV7-8 and TRBJ2-7 gives the full variable domain: GAGVSQSPRYKVAKRGQDVALRCDPISGHVSLFWYQQALGQGPEFLTYFQNEAQLDKSGLPSDRFFAERPEGSVSTLKIQRTQQEDSAVYLCASSPYRTSGSPSYEQYFGPGTRLTVT.

The CDR3 nucleotides read TGTGCCAGCAGCGAGAGAAGGGGGTCAGCCAGCTCTGGAAACACCATATATTTT. Translated, it gives CASSERRGSASSGNTIYF. V gene TRBV9 combines with J gene TRBJ1-3; possible D gene TRBD1, 6 bases. CDR3 length: 18 amino acids. V shed 3 bases and J shed 0 bases, with 19 bases lying between them. The germline CDR1 and CDR2 sequences are SGDLS and YYNGEE.

The chain uses TRBV4-2 and TRBJ1-2; tentative D call: TRBD1 (5 bases). The CDR3 has 14 amino acids. CDR1 LGHNA and CDR2 YNFKEQ come from the germline V gene. Trimming removed 1 base at V and 4 bases at J, with 10 bases between. The CDR3 spells CASSQVGDFYGYTF. CDR3 bases: TGTGCCAGCAGCCAAGTAGGGGACTTCTATGGCTACACCTTC.

The CDR3 bases are TGTGCCAGCAGCCCGGGACTAGCGGAATACAATGAGCAGTTCTTC. The encoded protein is CASSPGLAEYNEQFF. The chain combines TRBV4-2 with TRBJ2-1; 11 bases align to TRBD2. Trimming took 4 bases from V and 4 from J; bases not matched to a gene: 3. The CDR3 is made up of 15 amino acids. Germline V gene data show CDR1 as LGHNA and CDR2 as YNFKEQ.

The J gene is TRBJ2-7, the V gene TRBV5-5, with TRBD1 matching over 8 bases. The CDR3 contains 14 residues. J lost 5 bases, V lost 0 bases, and 4 bases had no gene match. Germline V gene data show CDR1 as SGHKS and CDR2 as YYEKEE (reference sequence). In nucleotides, the CDR3 is TGTGCCAGCAGCTTGGGTCACAGGGGGGACGAGCAGTACTTC. Translating gives CASSLGHRGDEQYF.

This chain connects TRBV13 to TRBJ1-5, with D perhaps matching TRBD1 (6 bases). Germline CDR1 and CDR2: PRHDT and FYEKMQ (reference sequence). V lost 5 bases and J lost 9, with 23 bases in between. The CDR3 length is 16 residues. The DNA of the CDR3 is TGTGCCAGCAGCCGCTACCGACTACAGGGTTCCACGCCCCAGCATTTT. Its protein product is CASSRYRLQGSTPQHF.

This clone is deemed medium-sized. This chain links TRBV7-2 with TRBJ1-5; the match to TRBD1 covers 8 bases. The CDR3 runs 14 residues. Germline V CDR1 and CDR2: SGHTA, FQGNSA. After removal of 5 bases from V and 2 bases from J, the junction contained 2 bases not matched to a gene. This CDR3 reads CASSQGQGNQPQHF. CDR3 DNA: TGTGCCAGCAGCCAGGGACAGGGCAATCAGCCCCAGCATTTT.

The rearrangement uses TRBV6-6 and TRBJ2-5; 9 nucleotides align to TRBD2. The CDR3 length is 16 residues. The V gene end was trimmed by 3 bases and the J gene end by 4 bases; junction bases not matched to a gene: 9. Germline V CDR1 and CDR2: MNHNY, SVGAGI (reference sequence). The CDR3 bases are TGTGCCAGCAGTTATCGGCGGGAGGGGGGTGGAGAGACCCAGTACTTC. Encoded protein: CASSYRREGGGETQYF.

This chain connects TRBV15 to TRBJ1-4; D is unresolved. Trimming left V 0 bases short and J 6 bases short, with 8 bases between. This CDR3 has 14 amino acids. Germline-derived CDR1 and CDR2 are LNHNV and YYDKDF (reference sequence). The CDR3, as DNA: TGTGCCACCAGCAGAGATGAGGGATATGAAAAACTGTTTTTT. It specifies CATSRDEGYEKLFF.

This clone was seen a few times. The chain carries TRBV11-2 and TRBJ2-7, with 9 bases matching TRBD2. V lost 5 bases to trimming and J lost 4 bases; unmatched junction nucleotides: 12. The V gene's germline CDR1 is SGHAT and CDR2 FQNNGV. The CDR3 has 16 residues. CDR3 bases: TGTGCCAGCAGCCCGACTAACAGACTAGCGGATTACGAGCAGTACTTC. It codes for CASSPTNRLADYEQYF.

This chain links TRBV7-6 with TRBJ2-7, with D possibly being TRBD2 (8 bases). The CDR3 spans 18 residues. Germline CDR1 is SGHVS and CDR2 is FNYEAQ. CDR3 nucleotides: TGTGCTATTGGCCGGGGGCGGGGGGCAGGGGGTTATACCTACGAGCAGTACTTC. Encoded protein: CAIGRGRGAGGYTYEQYF.